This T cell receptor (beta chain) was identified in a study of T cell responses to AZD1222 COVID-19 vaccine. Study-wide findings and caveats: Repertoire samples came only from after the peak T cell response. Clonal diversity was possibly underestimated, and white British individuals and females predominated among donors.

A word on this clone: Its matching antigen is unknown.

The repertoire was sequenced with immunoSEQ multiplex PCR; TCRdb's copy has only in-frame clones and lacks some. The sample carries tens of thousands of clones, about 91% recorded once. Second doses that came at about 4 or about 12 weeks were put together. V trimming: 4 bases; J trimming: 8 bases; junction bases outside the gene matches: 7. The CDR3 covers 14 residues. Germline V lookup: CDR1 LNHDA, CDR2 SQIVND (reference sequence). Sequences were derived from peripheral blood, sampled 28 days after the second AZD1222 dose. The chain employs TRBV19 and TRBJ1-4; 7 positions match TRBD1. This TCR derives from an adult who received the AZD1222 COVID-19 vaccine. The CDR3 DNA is TGTGCCAGTAGTAGTGACAGGGTGACCGAAAAACTGTTTTTT. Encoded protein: CASSSDRVTEKLFF.